The next 21 T cell receptor beta chains were all read from a single sample in a study of T cell responses to AZD1222 COVID-19 vaccine (TCRdb year 2021). The time point label of this sample denotes: about 28 days (+/-7) after the second vaccine dose. Receptor libraries were prepared by the immunoSEQ multiplex PCR assay. What TCRdb holds here is the immuneACCESS table cut down to in-frame rearrangements. Part of the clones is not present; checked against another copy, under half of the missing clones reflect an unresolved V gene, and the others are unexplained. The sample table shows 95,000 to 100,000 clones, and about four fifths are seen once. The ten largest clones take up over 12% of the sample. This specimen was peripheral blood, taken 28 days after the second AZD1222 dose. These receptors originate from an adult who received the AZD1222 COVID-19 vaccine.

In DNA, the CDR3 is TGTGCCACCAGTGGTGCAGGGGGCAGGGACACTGAAGCTTTCTTT. Amino acid sequence: CATSGAGGRDTEAFF. J is TRBJ1-1 and V is TRBV24-1, with TRBD1 matching 8 bases. The CDR3 has 15 amino acids. CDR1 KGHDR and CDR2 SFDVKD come from the germline V gene. V was clipped by 5 bases and J by 3 bases; unmatched bases: 7.

This chain links TRBV7-9 with TRBJ2-5, with D unclear. Germline V CDR1 and CDR2: SEHNR, FQNEAQ (reference sequence). CDR3 length equals 14 residues. V was shortened by 5 bases and J by 3 bases, with 13 bases between the two germline ends. CDR3 in amino acids: CASSPLGAEETQYF. The CDR3 nucleotides are TGTGCCAGCAGCCCCCTCGGTGCAGAAGAGACCCAGTACTTC.

V gene TRBV5-5 combines with J gene TRBJ1-1, with 9 bases matching TRBD1. The CDR3 is 15 residues long. The junction had 7 bases not matched to a gene; V was cut back by 2 bases and J by 5 bases. Germline V lookup: CDR1 SGHKS, CDR2 YYEKEE (reference sequence). The CDR3 reads CASSLSGQGWTEAFF. CDR3 nucleotide sequence: TGTGCCAGCAGCTTATCGGGACAGGGATGGACTGAAGCTTTCTTT.

This clone showed up just a few times. CDR3 sequence: CASSLAGKGQPQHF. DNA of the CDR3: TGTGCCAGCAGCTTAGCGGGGAAAGGGCAGCCCCAGCATTTT. The chain couples TRBV7-9 to TRBJ1-5; D not resolved. The germline gives CDR1 SEHNR, CDR2 FQNEAQ (reference sequence). The CDR3 totals 14 residues. V was shortened by 0 bases and J by 7 bases, with 10 bases between the two germline ends. The full variable domain, with the rest looked up from reference TRBV7-9 and TRBJ1-5, is DTGVSQNPRHKITKRGQNVTFRCDPISEHNRLYWYRQTLGQGPEFLTYFQNEAQLEKSRLLSDRFSAERPKGSFSTLEIQRTEQGDSAMYLCASSLAGKGQPQHFGDGTRLSIL.

J is TRBJ1-1 and V is TRBV28; D might be TRBD1 (5 bases). Trimming pared 0 bases from V and 7 bases from J, leaving 15 bases between. Germline loops: CDR1 MDHEN, CDR2 SYDVKM. The CDR3 has 15 amino acids. The CDR3 is CASSLWGEQYLEAFF. CDR3 coding DNA: TGTGCCAGCAGTTTATGGGGGGAGCAGTATCTTGAAGCTTTCTTT.

V gene TRBV3-1 (or the pseudogene TRBV3-2) combines with J gene TRBJ1-1, with D possibly matching TRBD1 (5 bases). The V end lost 1 base, the J end lost 6 bases, and 9 bases lay between the germline ends. Germline loops: CDR1 LGHDT, CDR2 YNNKEL (reference sequence). The CDR3 consists of 13 residues. The CDR3 reads CASSQAGVSEAFF. CDR3 DNA sequence: TGTGCCAGCAGCCAAGCGGGGGTCTCTGAAGCTTTCTTT.

The V and J genes are TRBV5-1 and TRBJ1-2; D might be TRBD1 (6 bases). The CDR3 is 15 amino acids. Between the trimmed V and J ends, which lost 4 bases and 6 bases, there was a span of 19 bases. Germline values: CDR1 SGHRS, CDR2 YFSETQ. This chain's CDR3 is CASSEVTGPRDGYTF. DNA of the CDR3: TGCGCCAGCAGCGAAGTGACAGGCCCCAGGGATGGCTACACCTTC.

The rearrangement links TRBV9 to TRBJ2-1; 11 bases are shared with TRBD2. V gave up 0 bases and J gave up 3 bases; unmatched junction bases: 8. The CDR3 runs to 18 residues. In germline, CDR1 is SGDLS, CDR2 YYNGEE. CDR3 DNA: TGTGCCAGCAGCGTAGCTTGGGCTAGCGGGGGGTTCTACAATGAGCAGTTCTTC. This encodes CASSVAWASGGFYNEQFF.

V gene TRBV18 combines with J gene TRBJ2-7; 10 bases align to TRBD2. The CDR3 runs 16 residues. Germline CDR1 and CDR2: KGHSH and LQKENI. Losses at the gene ends were 3 bases for V and 3 bases for J; bases not matched to a gene: 8. CDR3 coding DNA: TGTGCCAGCTCACCCATCGGACTAGCGGAAAACTACGAGCAGTACTTC. Its translation is CASSPIGLAENYEQYF. Together with reference TRBV18 and TRBJ2-7, the CDR3 gives the full variable domain: NAGVMQNPRHLVRRRGQEARLRCSPMKGHSHVYWYRQLPEEGLKFMVYLQKENIIDESGMPKERFSAEFPKEGPSILRIQQVVRGDSAAYFCASSPIGLAENYEQYFGPGTRLTVT.

The chain uses TRBV5-1 and TRBJ1-2; TRBD1 agrees at 7 bases. The V gene end was trimmed by 1 base and the J gene end by 7 bases; junction bases not matched to a gene: 7. The germline V gene has CDR1 SGHRS and CDR2 YFSETQ. The CDR3 is 14 amino acids. DNA of the CDR3: TGCGCCAGCAGCTTGAGACAGGGTCAGAGTGGCTACACCTTC. It encodes CASSLRQGQSGYTF.

This chain connects TRBV4-1 to TRBJ2-7, with a tentative D call TRBD1 (5 bases). V was pared by 4 bases and J by 0 bases, with 7 bases between. Looked up from germline, CDR1 is MGHRA and CDR2 is YSYEKL. The CDR3 is made up of 13 amino acids. CDR3 nucleotide sequence: TGCGCCAGCAGCCTCAGGGACTCCTACGAGCAGTACTTC. Translation: CASSLRDSYEQYF.

CDR3 DNA sequence: TGTGCCAGTAGTTGGGGGAGGGGGAATCAGCCCCAGCATTTT. Its translation: CASSWGRGNQPQHF. The chain links TRBV19 to TRBJ1-5; weak D call: TRBD1 (6 bases). This CDR3 has 14 residues. V lost 5 bases and J lost 4, with 12 bases in between. The V gene's germline CDR1 is LNHDA and CDR2 SQIVND (reference sequence).

The rearrangement uses TRBV25-1 and TRBJ1-1; D is unresolved. This CDR3 is built from 14 residues. CDR1 MGHDK and CDR2 SYGVNS come from the germline V gene. V shed 1 base and J shed 6 bases, with 12 bases lying between them. The CDR3 nucleotides are TGTGCCAGCAGTGAATCGGGCCAGGTCCCTGAAGCTTTCTTT. It yields the protein CASSESGQVPEAFF.

The V gene is TRBV3-1 (or the pseudogene TRBV3-2), the J gene TRBJ1-3, with TRBD1 as a possible D gene (6 bases). The CDR3 runs 16 residues. Trimming left V 2 bases short and J 4 bases short, with 15 bases between. Germline V lookup: CDR1 LGHDT, CDR2 YNNKEL (reference sequence). As DNA, the CDR3 is TGTGCCAGCAGCCAAATGAGACAGGTATCGGGAAACACCATATATTTT. It specifies CASSQMRQVSGNTIYF.

The table lists this clone with a count of one. The J gene is TRBJ1-3, the V gene TRBV2; D is uncertain. V gave up 6 bases and J gave up 4 bases, with 16 bases separating them. This CDR3 contains 15 residues. Germline V gives CDR1 SNHLY, CDR2 FYNNEI. The CDR3 reads CASSLETMGGNTIYF. The CDR3 DNA is TGTGCCAGCAGCTTAGAGACAATGGGAGGAAACACCATATATTTT.

J is TRBJ2-7 and V is TRBV7-9; no firm D call. V lost 5 bases to trimming and J lost 6 bases, with 11 bases between them. CDR3 length: 12 amino acids. From germline, CDR1 is SEHNR and CDR2 FQNEAQ (reference sequence). The CDR3 region is CASSPEPFEQYF. Here the CDR3 DNA reads TGTGCCAGCAGCCCGGAACCCTTCGAGCAGTACTTC.

V usage is TRBV11-2 and J usage is TRBJ1-1, with D perhaps TRBD1 (5 bases). Trimming took off 4 bases at V and 5 bases at J, with 23 bases between the two ends. In germline, CDR1 is SGHAT, CDR2 FQNNGV. This CDR3 comprises 17 residues. In DNA form, the CDR3 reads TGTGCCAGCAGCTCTAGGGGCTTCCAGAAGATAAGGACTGAAGCTTTCTTT. Protein sequence: CASSSRGFQKIRTEAFF.

The V and J genes are TRBV19 and TRBJ2-1, with D tentatively TRBD2 (6 bases). The CDR3 extends over 15 amino acids. V gave up 3 bases and J gave up 6 bases, with 15 bases separating them. The germline V gene encodes CDR1 LNHDA and CDR2 SQIVND (reference sequence). This chain's CDR3 is CASSIGVGGINEQFF. The CDR3 DNA reads as TGTGCCAGTAGTATCGGGGTGGGCGGGATCAATGAGCAGTTCTTC.

The chain is built from TRBV11-2 and TRBJ2-3; D call uncertain. Germline V gene sequence: CDR1 SGHAT, CDR2 FQNNGV. The CDR3 loop spans 15 amino acids. V lost 1 base and J 6 bases, leaving 14 bases between the germline ends. The CDR3 sequence: CASSLVSNPADTQYF. Written as DNA, the CDR3 is TGTGCCAGCAGCTTAGTCTCAAACCCGGCGGATACGCAGTATTTT.

This chain joins TRBV9 and TRBJ2-7; D gene ambiguous. Germline V gene lookup returns CDR1 SGDLS and CDR2 YYNGEE. V gave up 0 bases and J gave up 3 bases, with 4 bases separating them. The CDR3 loop spans 12 amino acids. The CDR3 DNA is TGTGCCAGCAGCGTAGACGGCTACGAGCAGTACTTC. As protein: CASSVDGYEQYF.

The chain joins TRBV7-9 to TRBJ1-2; maybe TRBD1 (6 bases). Germline-derived CDR1 and CDR2 are SEHNR and FQNEAQ (reference sequence). This CDR3 region has 11 residues. The V gene lost 5 bases and the J gene lost 8 bases, with 9 bases spanning the gap. The CDR3 here is CASSPQGGYTF. DNA for the CDR3: TGTGCCAGCAGCCCTCAGGGGGGCTACACCTTC.